What follows are 19 T cell receptor beta chains derived from one specimen sequenced in a study of cytotoxic CD8 clonotypes in ibrutinib-treated CLL. Sequencing used immunoSEQ multiplex PCR; TCRdb keeps in-frame clones, though not all of them. The sample gives fewer than 400,000 clones, roughly 70% of which show up once; roughly 6% is in the top ten. The sequenced sample was PBMCs, obtained after 36 months of ibrutinib treatment. These receptors came from a human donor with chronic lymphocytic leukemia.

The rearrangement uses TRBV28 and TRBJ1-5; D gene uncertain. The CDR3 covers 16 residues. V gave up 6 bases and J gave up 3 bases, with 18 bases separating them. Germline loops: CDR1 MDHEN, CDR2 SYDVKM. CDR3 DNA sequence: TGTGCCAGCAGCCCTAGGTGGGTTGACGTCAATCAGCCCCAGCATTTT. This gives the protein CASSPRWVDVNQPQHF. The full variable domain, completed using reference TRBV28 and TRBJ1-5, is DVKVTQSSRYLVKRTGEKVFLECVQDMDHENMFWYRQDPGLGLRLIYFSYDVKMKEKGDIPEGYSVSREKKERFSLILESASTNQTSMYLCASSPRWVDVNQPQHFGDGTRLSIL.

The chain combines TRBV27 with TRBJ2-1; 10 bases are a match to TRBD2. Losses at the gene ends were 9 bases for V and 7 bases for J; bases not matched to a gene: 9. CDR1 and CDR2 from the germline V gene are MNHEY and SMNVEV (reference sequence). This CDR3 comprises 14 residues. The DNA for the CDR3 is TGTGCCAGTGCCCTAGCGGGAGTGTGGAATGAGCAGTTCTTC. It encodes CASALAGVWNEQFF.

V gene TRBV18 combines with J gene TRBJ2-1, with 9 bases lining up with TRBD1. Unmatched junction bases numbered 9, after V lost 3 bases and J lost 0 bases. This CDR3 contains 18 residues. Germline V gene sequence: CDR1 KGHSH, CDR2 LQKENI. DNA of the CDR3: TGTGCCAGCTCACCCCGGGATCCGACAGGGGGCTCCTACAATGAGCAGTTCTTC. Translating it yields CASSPRDPTGGSYNEQFF.

This chain connects TRBV6-6 to TRBJ1-1; no firm D call. Trimming took 5 bases from V and 1 from J, leaving 11 bases between them. This CDR3 is built from 14 residues. Germline V gene sequence: CDR1 MNHNY, CDR2 SVGAGI (reference sequence). In DNA form, the CDR3 reads TGTGCCAGCAGTGGTTGGCAGAAGAACACTGAAGCTTTCTTT. Translating gives CASSGWQKNTEAFF.

The V call is TRBV5-1, the J call TRBJ2-3; no definite D call. V was shortened by 0 bases and J by 4 bases, with 6 bases between the two germline ends. Germline V CDR1 and CDR2: SGHRS, YFSETQ. The CDR3 spans 13 residues. The CDR3 DNA follows: TGCGCCAGCAGCTTGGAGGATCCAGATACGCAGTATTTT. It translates to CASSLEDPDTQYF.

The chain has TRBV19 and TRBJ1-2; TRBD1 aligns across 10 bases. The germline V gene encodes CDR1 LNHDA and CDR2 SQIVND (reference sequence). J lost 3 bases, V lost 5 bases, and 9 bases had no gene match. This CDR3 has 16 residues. CDR3 residues: CASSPRRTGGDYGYTF. CDR3 sequence (DNA): TGTGCCAGTAGTCCCCGCAGGACAGGGGGAGACTATGGCTACACCTTC.

The J gene is TRBJ2-7, the V gene TRBV7-9; tentative D call: TRBD1 (6 bases). CDR1 is SEHNR, CDR2 FQNEAQ, per germline (reference sequence). Deletions cut 1 base from V and 0 bases from J, with 10 bases between. The CDR3 totals 15 residues. CDR3 in DNA: TGTGCCAGCAGCTTAGACAGGGTTCGCTCCTACGAGCAGTACTTC. Its translation: CASSLDRVRSYEQYF.

The CDR3 nucleotides are TGCGCCAGCAGCCAAATGGACAGGGGGCACGAAAAACTGTTTTTT. Amino acids: CASSQMDRGHEKLFF. This chain links TRBV4-1 with TRBJ1-4; 11 bases are shared with TRBD1. In germline, CDR1 is MGHRA, CDR2 YSYEKL. The V segment lost 2 bases and the J segment 8 bases; nucleotides outside the gene matches: 4. The CDR3 sequence is 15 residues long.

This chain connects TRBV7-9 to TRBJ2-1, with a weak D call TRBD2 (5 bases). The length of the CDR3 is 13 residues. Trimming took off 1 base at V and 15 bases at J, with 16 bases between the two ends. Germline loops: CDR1 SEHNR, CDR2 FQNEAQ (reference sequence). The CDR3, as DNA: TGTGCCAGCAGCTTAGAGGGCGGGTTCCCGGGGTTCTTC. It encodes CASSLEGGFPGFF.

This clone was seen a single time. CDR3 nucleotide sequence: TGTGCCAGCAGCGCGGGGAGGGTAGCAACTAATGAAAAACTGTTTTTT. This sequence encodes CASSAGRVATNEKLFF. The chain is built from TRBV11-2 and TRBJ1-4; D unresolved. The germline CDR1 and CDR2 sequences are SGHAT and FQNNGV. This CDR3 has 16 amino acids. Trimming took 5 bases from V and 0 from J, leaving 13 bases between them.

This clone has more than one count but fewer than ten. The V gene is TRBV4-1, the J gene TRBJ2-7; TRBD2 agrees at 9 bases. The CDR3 extends over 18 amino acids. V dropped 1 base and J dropped 1; count of bases not matched to a gene: 11. Per the germline V gene, CDR1 is MGHRA and CDR2 is YSYEKL. In DNA form, the CDR3 reads TGCGCCAGCAGCCAAGGTCTTCGCGGGAGGGCCGGGTCCTACGAGCAGTACTTC. Translating gives CASSQGLRGRAGSYEQYF.

This chain connects TRBV4-2 to TRBJ1-2, with a possible D match to TRBD1 (5 bases). The ends were cut back, 1 base at V and 6 bases at J, with 12 bases in the middle. This CDR3 spans 14 amino acids. Germline V gene sequence: CDR1 LGHNA, CDR2 YNFKEQ. The CDR3 bases are TGTGCCAGCAGCCAAGGAGAGGACACCAATGGCTACACCTTC. Translating gives CASSQGEDTNGYTF.

The table lists this clone with a count of one. This chain connects TRBV27 to TRBJ2-5; tentatively, D is TRBD1 (6 bases). The germline V gene encodes CDR1 MNHEY and CDR2 SMNVEV (reference sequence). The V gene lost 1 base and the J gene lost 5 bases, with 11 bases spanning the gap. CDR3 length equals 14 residues. The DNA of the CDR3 is TGTGCCAGCAGTTTATGGGGGCGCGGGGAGACCCAGTACTTC. It encodes CASSLWGRGETQYF.

The genes are TRBV21-1 and TRBJ2-7. TRBV21-1 is deemed a pseudogene. The CDR3 has 12 residues. As DNA, the CDR3 is TGTGCCAGCAGCAAAGATAAGGGCGAGCAGTACTTC. This encodes CASSKDKGEQYF.

The chain links TRBV27 to TRBJ2-5; 10 positions match TRBD1. Germline V lookup: CDR1 MNHEY, CDR2 SMNVEV (reference sequence). The CDR3 totals 14 residues. V lost 8 bases to trimming and J lost 4 bases; unmatched junction nucleotides: 7. The CDR3 bases are TGTGCCAGCGTCCCGGGACAGGGGTCAGAGACCCAGTACTTC. The encoded protein is CASVPGQGSETQYF.

In its sample, this clone was seen a few times. The J gene is TRBJ2-3, the V gene TRBV9, with 12 bases identical to TRBD2. The CDR3 has 19 residues. Germline V gives CDR1 SGDLS, CDR2 YYNGEE. Trimming at V came to 0 bases and at J to 4 bases, leaving 12 bases not matched to a gene. CDR3: CASSVGGRLAGVGPDTQYF. CDR3 nucleotides: TGTGCCAGCAGCGTAGGGGGACGACTAGCGGGAGTTGGGCCAGATACGCAGTATTTT.

V is TRBV7-9 and J is TRBJ2-2; D is ambiguous. Germline-derived CDR1 and CDR2 are SEHNR and FQNEAQ (reference sequence). With 5 bases removed from V and 4 bases from J, the gap between germline ends came to 2 bases. The CDR3 covers 11 residues. The CDR3 sequence is CASSATGELFF. The CDR3 DNA reads as TGTGCCAGCAGCGCCACCGGGGAGCTGTTTTTT.

The V gene is TRBV2, the J gene TRBJ2-2, with 10 bases aligning to TRBD2. V shed 6 bases and J 2 bases; nucleotides not matched to a gene: 6. CDR3 length: 16 amino acids. The germline V gene encodes CDR1 SNHLY and CDR2 FYNNEI. CDR3 nucleotides: TGTGCCAGCAGGGGGGGACTAGCGATAAACACCGGGGAGCTGTTTTTT. Amino acids: CASRGGLAINTGELFF.

This clone was detected many times. The sample has other DNA sequences that encode this CDR3 too. The chain combines TRBV11-2 with TRBJ2-3; D not certain. The CDR3 length is 12 residues. Germline assignment: CDR1 SGHAT and CDR2 FQNNGV. V lost 0 bases to trimming and J lost 4 bases, with 2 bases between them. The CDR3 loop is CASSLEADTQYF. The CDR3 nucleotides are TGTGCCAGCAGCTTAGAGGCAGATACGCAGTATTTT.